This TCR beta chain was retrieved from a study of read filtering for tumor transcriptome and immune sequencing. Overall study context: Revised staging placed eight or nine patients in R-ISS I, about 16 in II, 6 or 7 in III.

From 300 to 400 ng of RNA, a library with molecular barcoded alpha/delta and beta/gamma adaptors was made. TCRdb reprocessed the reads via MiXCR and lists one record per CDR3 protein. The data contain tens of thousands of distinct CDR3 sequences, roughly 21% of them seen just once; the ten biggest clones take up roughly 10%. This CDR3 is 14 amino acids long. Germline CDR1 is SGHAT and CDR2 is FQNNGV. V shed 5 bases and J shed 9 bases, with 19 bases lying between them. Regarding this clonotype: Antigen specificity is unknown.

Overall study findings and caveats: About 81.9% of IR-seq clonotypes had one read, totaling 3% to 4.5% of reads; RNA-seq: around 70% and 40%. Correlation between methods rose after single-read clonotypes were removed. Compared with RNA-seq, IR-seq gave much higher clonotype depth and reliability.

This receptor was obtained from a donor at least 40 years old with multiple myeloma. The chain joins TRBV11-2 to TRBJ1-2; D call uncertain. The specimen was a population of CD138-negative cells sorted from bone marrow. The CDR3 sequence: CASSALENYGSYTF. CDR3 bases: TGTGCCAGCAGCGCTCTAGAAAACTATGGTAGCTACACCTTC.